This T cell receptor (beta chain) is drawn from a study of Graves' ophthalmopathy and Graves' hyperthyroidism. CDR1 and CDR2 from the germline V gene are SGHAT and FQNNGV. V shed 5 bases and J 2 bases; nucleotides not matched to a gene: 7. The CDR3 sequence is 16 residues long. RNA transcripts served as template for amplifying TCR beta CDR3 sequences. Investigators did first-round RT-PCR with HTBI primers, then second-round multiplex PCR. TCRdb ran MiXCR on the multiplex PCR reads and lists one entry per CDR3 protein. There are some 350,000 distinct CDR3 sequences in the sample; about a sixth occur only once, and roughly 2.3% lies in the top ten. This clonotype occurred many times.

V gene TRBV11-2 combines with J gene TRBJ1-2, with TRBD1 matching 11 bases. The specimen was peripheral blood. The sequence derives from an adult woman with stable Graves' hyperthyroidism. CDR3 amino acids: CASSESGTGGNYGYTF. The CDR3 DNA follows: TGTGCCAGCAGCGAATCCGGGACAGGGGGAAACTATGGCTACACCTTC. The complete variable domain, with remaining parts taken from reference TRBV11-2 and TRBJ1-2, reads EAGVAQSPRYKIIEKRQSVAFWCNPISGHATLYWYQQILGQGPKLLIQFQNNGVVDDSQLPKDRFSAERLKGVDSTLKIQPAKLEDSAVYLCASSESGTGGNYGYTFGSGTRLTVV.